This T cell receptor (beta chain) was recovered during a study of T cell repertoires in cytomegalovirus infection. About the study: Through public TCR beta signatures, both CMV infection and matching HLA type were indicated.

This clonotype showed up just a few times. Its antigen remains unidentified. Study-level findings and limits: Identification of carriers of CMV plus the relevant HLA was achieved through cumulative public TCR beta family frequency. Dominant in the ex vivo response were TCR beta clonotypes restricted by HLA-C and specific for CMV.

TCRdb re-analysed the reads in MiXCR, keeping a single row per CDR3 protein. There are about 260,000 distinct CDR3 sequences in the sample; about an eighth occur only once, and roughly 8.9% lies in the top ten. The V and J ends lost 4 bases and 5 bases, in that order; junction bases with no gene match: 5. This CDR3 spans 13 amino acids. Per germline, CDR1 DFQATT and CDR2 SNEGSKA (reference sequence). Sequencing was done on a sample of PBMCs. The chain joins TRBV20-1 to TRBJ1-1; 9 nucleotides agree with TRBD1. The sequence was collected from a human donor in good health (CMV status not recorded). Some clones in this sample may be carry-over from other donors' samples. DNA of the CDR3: TGCAGTGCTAAACAGGGGGCAAGAACTGAAGCTTTCTTT. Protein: CSAKQGARTEAFF.